The clone carrying this TCR beta chain was seen just once. Looked up from germline, CDR1 is SGHRS and CDR2 is YFSETQ. V trimming: 4 bases; J trimming: 3 bases; junction bases outside the gene matches: 7. The CDR3 contains 15 residues. These data come from a study of cytomegalovirus exposure and HLA in healthy donors. A multiplex PCR was run with 60 Vbeta primers and 13 Jbeta primers. Profiling relied on immunoSEQ multiplex PCR, and the TCRdb table lists in-frame clones only, not all of them. This table holds about 170,000 clones, around 84% found once. What was sequenced was PBMCs. The clonotype was recovered from a boy aged 2-15 years in good health and CMV-seronegative. The genes are TRBV5-1 and TRBJ2-3, with 8 bases matching TRBD1. In nucleotides, the CDR3 is TGCGCCAGCAGCGAAAGACAGGGGATAACAGATACGCAGTATTTT. This gives the protein CASSERQGITDTQYF.